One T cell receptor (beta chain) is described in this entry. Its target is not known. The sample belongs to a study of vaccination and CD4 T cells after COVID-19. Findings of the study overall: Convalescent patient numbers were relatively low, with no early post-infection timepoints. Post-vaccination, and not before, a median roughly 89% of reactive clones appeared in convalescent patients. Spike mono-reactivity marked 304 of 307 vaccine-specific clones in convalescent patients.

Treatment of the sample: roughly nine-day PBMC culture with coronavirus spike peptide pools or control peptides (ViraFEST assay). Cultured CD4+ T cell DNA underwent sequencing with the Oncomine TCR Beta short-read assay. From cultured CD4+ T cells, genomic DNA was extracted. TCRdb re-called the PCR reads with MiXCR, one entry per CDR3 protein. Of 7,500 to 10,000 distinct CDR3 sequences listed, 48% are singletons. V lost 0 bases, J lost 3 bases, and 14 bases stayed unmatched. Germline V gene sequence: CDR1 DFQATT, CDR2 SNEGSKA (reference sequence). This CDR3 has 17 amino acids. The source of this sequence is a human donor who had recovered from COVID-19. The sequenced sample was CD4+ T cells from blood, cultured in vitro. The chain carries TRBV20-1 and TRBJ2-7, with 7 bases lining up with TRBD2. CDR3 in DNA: TGCAGTGCTAGAGACCCCCTAAGCGGGCGGGGGAGCTACGAGCAGTACTTC. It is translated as CSARDPLSGRGSYEQYF.